This TCR beta chain was sequenced for a study of blood T cells in healthy people across ages (dated by TCRdb to between 2014 and 2017). Concerning the study at large: In model experiments, template switching captured roughly one uniquely barcoded TCR beta cDNA molecule for every two T cells. Using deep sequencing normalized with unique cDNA molecular identifiers, the study measured how TCR beta repertoire diversity changes with age. The donors were divided into four age groups: young (average approximately 16 years), middle-aged (roughly 40), aged (approximately 64) and long-lived (about 80). To avoid experimental bias, donors of different ages were distributed randomly across sequencing lanes. For two donors (one aged 18 to 29 and one aged 80 or older), the study analyzed two additional independent replicas of 1 million unique cDNA reads from the same blood draw.

The 35 to 40 donors, aged 6 to 90 years, were systemically healthy Caucasian individuals from Russia. Roughly 9.5 milliliters of peripheral blood were drawn from each donor into EDTA-treated Vacutainer tubes. Ficoll-Paque density-gradient centrifugation was used to isolate PBMCs, with at least 7 million per sample. Total RNA was extracted from PBMCs with Trizol reagent, with at least 6 micrograms obtained per sample. For every donor, flow cytometry on a PBMC aliquot measured the percentage of naive CD45RAhigh/CD27high T cells. The study at large found these results: Bulk unsorted PBMC profiling prevented conclusive comparison of naive and antigen-experienced compartments. The long-lived group showed more naive CD4+ T cells, fewer expanded clones and increased TCR diversity than the aged group, suggesting age selection. Observed TCR beta diversity per million T cells fell roughly linearly with age, and a significant reduction was already apparent by age around 36. Donor CMV infection status was unknown, potentially confounding age-related changes in expanded clonotypes. There was a strong correlation between observed TCR beta diversity and the percentage of naive T cells measured by flow cytometry. Estimates of total diversity from one million sequenced T cells were regarded as lower bounds and underestimates.

The V end gives up 8 bases and the J end 2 bases, leaving 15 bases in the junction not matched to a gene. From the germline V gene, CDR1 is MDHEN and CDR2 is SYDVKM. The CDR3 runs 16 amino acids, cysteine and phenylalanine included. The retained sequence is limited to the CDR3, 48 bases, with the frame set at the first base. The library was prepared using 5' RACE. A second roughly 7 to 12 cycle PCR used a sample-barcoded 5' primer and a J-beta primer mix. Each TCR beta cDNA molecule received a unique molecular identifier from a template-switch 5' adaptor carrying 12 random nucleotides. At least 3 million CDR3-containing paired-end reads were obtained from each sample. All of the RNA was converted into first-strand cDNA using the Mint cDNA synthesis kit, with a TRBC-specific oligonucleotide serving as the primer. Following uracil-DNA glycosylase treatment, all cDNA underwent a first 18-cycle PCR with the universal primers M1SS and BC2_uni_R. The paper's data handling went like this. Each sample was normalized by randomly selecting 1 million high-quality reads, each carrying a distinct molecular identifier. Instead of being binned into consensus sequences, reads that shared molecular identifiers were thrown out. MiTCR, with a Q25 quality threshold and the strictest error-elimination algorithm, was used for CDR3 identification, clonotype clustering and error correction. A nonparametric unseen species model with Euler transformation was used to estimate a lower bound on total TCR beta diversity. TCRdb reran the public reads through fastp at Q25 and MiXCR, keeping productive beta chains. Identical CDR3 protein sequences are pooled into one entry, listed with their most common genes and DNA. The V and J calls here are based on TCRdb, not the publication. Recorded for this sample are around 1,900,000 distinct CDR3 sequences; roughly two fifths of them occurred a single time. Of the sample, 23% falls within the top ten clones.

This clonotype was counted a few times. It lacks a known antigen. No per-base quality is available; no much larger clone lies one base away. The rearranged segments are TRBV28 and TRBJ2-7; a stretch of 7 junction bases matches TRBD1. This receptor was obtained from a human donor in good health. Sequenced: blood. The nucleotide sequence is given as TGTGCCAGCCTAGGGGTGACCGAGACAGGGACCTACGAGCAGTACTTC. It translates to CASLGVTETGTYEQYF.